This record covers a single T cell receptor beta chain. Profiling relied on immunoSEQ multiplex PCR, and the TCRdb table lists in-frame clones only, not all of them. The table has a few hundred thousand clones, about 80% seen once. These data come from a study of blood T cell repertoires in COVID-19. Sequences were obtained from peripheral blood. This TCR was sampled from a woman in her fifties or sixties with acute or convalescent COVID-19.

For the CDR3, the DNA is TGTGCCAGCAGCTTAACGTCGGCCGGGGTAGCTGGAAACACCATATATTTT. Translation: CASSLTSAGVAGNTIYF. J is TRBJ1-3 and V is TRBV7-2; D gene unclear. Germline-derived CDR1 and CDR2 are SGHTA and FQGNSA. The CDR3 totals 17 residues. Trimming took off 2 bases at V and 2 bases at J, with 16 bases between the two ends.